The 2 T cell receptor beta chains below were found in one sample sequenced in a study of technical replicates of blood from a handful of donors. Profiling relied on immunoSEQ multiplex PCR, and the TCRdb table lists in-frame clones only, not all of them. Of tens of thousands of clones in the sample, around 94% are singletons; the top ten hold about 0.25%. The specimen sequenced was T cells isolated from PBMCs. The receptors stem from a human donor in good health.

The rearrangement uses TRBV6-5 and TRBJ2-5; the D gene is possibly TRBD2 (5 bases). V lost 2 bases and J 5 bases, leaving 6 bases between the germline ends. CDR1 is MNHEY, CDR2 SVGAGI, per germline. This CDR3 has 12 residues. The CDR3, as DNA: TGTGCCAGCAGTTACCGCGGGGAGACCCAGTACTTC. This encodes CASSYRGETQYF.

The chain links TRBV18 to TRBJ1-5; possibly TRBD1 for D (6 bases). The CDR3 spans 14 residues. CDR1 and CDR2 (germline): KGHSH, LQKENI. V gave up 7 bases and J gave up 3 bases, with 13 bases separating them. CDR3 nucleotides: TGTGCCAGCTGGGGTGGGGGCAACAATCAGCCCCAGCATTTT. Translating gives CASWGGGNNQPQHF.